The 13 T cell receptor beta chains presented below share a single source sample, sequenced in a study of cytomegalovirus exposure and HLA in healthy donors. PCR used 60 Vbeta primers and 13 Jbeta primers. Here immunoSEQ multiplex PCR was the method, and the copy in TCRdb shows in-frame clones only, minus some. The table lists under 200,000 clones, about 70% of them singletons. The sequencing input was PBMCs. These receptors were taken from a young woman in good health and CMV-seropositive.

The chain carries TRBV27 and TRBJ1-2, with 7 bases matching TRBD1. The J segment lost 2 bases and the V segment lost 5 bases, leaving 5 bases of the junction unmatched. The V gene's germline CDR1 is MNHEY and CDR2 SMNVEV (reference sequence). The CDR3 runs 14 residues. CDR3: CASSRDSQNYGYTF. The CDR3 DNA is TGTGCCAGCAGTCGGGACAGCCAGAACTATGGCTACACCTTC.

The V and J genes are TRBV7-2 and TRBJ2-3; 8 nucleotides match TRBD2. J gave up 6 bases and V 6 bases, and 11 bases lay outside the gene matches. The germline gives CDR1 SGHTA, CDR2 FQGNSA. The CDR3 consists of 15 residues. CDR3: CASSYGGTRADTQYF. The DNA for the CDR3 is TGTGCCAGCAGTTACGGCGGGACTAGGGCTGATACGCAGTATTTT.

This clone was counted between two and nine times. The chain combines TRBV28 with TRBJ2-1; D not resolved. The germline CDR1 and CDR2 sequences are MDHEN and SYDVKM. The CDR3 runs to 15 residues. V lost 3 bases and J 1 base, leaving 10 bases between the germline ends. The CDR3 is CASSLREFSYNEQFF. The CDR3 coding sequence is TGTGCCAGCAGTTTGCGCGAATTTTCCTACAATGAGCAGTTCTTC. Based on the CDR3 plus reference TRBV28 and TRBJ2-1, the full variable domain is DVKVTQSSRYLVKRTGEKVFLECVQDMDHENMFWYRQDPGLGLRLIYFSYDVKMKEKGDIPEGYSVSREKKERFSLILESASTNQTSMYLCASSLREFSYNEQFFGPGTRLTVL.

The V gene is TRBV6-5, the J gene TRBJ2-7, with 8 bases identical to TRBD2. Trimming removed 0 bases from V and 6 bases from J; junction bases left unmatched: 4. The CDR3 runs to 14 residues. Germline V gene sequence: CDR1 MNHEY, CDR2 SVGAGI. CDR3 residues: CASSYSGGAIEQYF. CDR3 DNA sequence: TGTGCCAGCAGTTACTCCGGGGGGGCGATCGAGCAGTACTTC.

The rearrangement links TRBV14 to TRBJ2-7; D is possibly TRBD1 (5 bases). The CDR3 runs to 14 residues. Germline V lookup: CDR1 SGHDN, CDR2 FVKESK. The V gene lost 5 bases and the J gene lost 5 bases, with 16 bases spanning the gap. The CDR3 loop is CASSERNRYHEQYF. CDR3 nucleotides: TGTGCCAGCAGCGAAAGGAACAGGTACCACGAGCAGTACTTC.

The rearrangement uses TRBV5-1 and TRBJ2-6, with TRBD1 matching over 7 bases. The CDR3 covers 19 residues. After removal of 0 bases from V and 0 bases from J, the junction contained 9 bases not matched to a gene. Germline V gene lookup returns CDR1 SGHRS and CDR2 YFSETQ. The CDR3 reads CASSLAQGVPYSGANVLTF. The CDR3 bases are TGCGCCAGCAGCTTGGCGCAGGGGGTTCCCTACTCTGGGGCCAACGTCCTGACTTTC. Filled out from reference TRBV5-1 and TRBJ2-6, the complete variable domain reads KAGVTQTPRYLIKTRGQQVTLSCSPISGHRSVSWYQQTPGQGLQFLFEYFSETQRNKGNFPGRFSGRQFSNSRSEMNVSTLELGDSALYLCASSLAQGVPYSGANVLTFGAGSRLTVL.

The J gene is TRBJ2-2, the V gene TRBV11-2; the D is unclear. CDR3 length: 14 amino acids. Germline V gene sequence: CDR1 SGHAT, CDR2 FQNNGV. Trimming stripped 5 bases from V and 0 bases from J, with 7 bases between. In DNA, the CDR3 is TGTGCCAGCAGCCCGACATCGAACACCGGGGAGCTGTTTTTT. Its protein is CASSPTSNTGELFF.

The chain links TRBV5-1 to TRBJ2-1; D is unclear. This CDR3 spans 11 amino acids. V was shortened by 1 base and J by 7 bases, with 3 bases between the two germline ends. CDR1 and CDR2 (germline): SGHRS, YFSETQ. The CDR3 loop reads CASSLTNEQFF. CDR3 in DNA: TGCGCCAGCAGCTTGACTAATGAGCAGTTCTTC.

This clone appeared a single time. The chain recombines TRBV15 with TRBJ1-4, with TRBD1 matching 7 bases. The CDR3 covers 15 residues. The V and J ends lost 1 base and 8 bases, in that order; junction bases with no gene match: 7. Germline V CDR1 and CDR2: LNHNV, YYDKDF (reference sequence). CDR3 protein: CATSRGRAGGEKLFF. The CDR3 DNA sequence: TGTGCCACCAGCAGAGGGCGGGCAGGGGGGGAAAAACTGTTTTTT.

CDR3 nucleotides: TGTGCCTGGAGCGCTACCGGTGAGCAGTTCTTC. It yields the protein CAWSATGEQFF. This chain joins TRBV30 and TRBJ2-1; D gene ambiguous. The V gene lost 3 bases and the J gene lost 9 bases, with 9 bases spanning the gap. Germline assignment: CDR1 GTSNPN and CDR2 SVGIG (reference sequence). This CDR3 spans 11 amino acids. The full variable domain, completed using reference TRBV30 and TRBJ2-1, is SQTIHQWPATLVQPVGSPLSLECTVEGTSNPNLYWYRQAAGRGLQLLFYSVGIGQISSEVPQNLSASRPQDRQFILSSKKLLLSDSGFYLCAWSATGEQFFGPGTRLTVL.

Only a few counts were recorded for this clone. The J gene is TRBJ1-1, the V gene TRBV21-1. TRBV21-1 is deemed a pseudogene. There are 17 residues in the CDR3. The CDR3 sequence: CASSKRNCGGRWTEAFF. DNA for the CDR3: TGTGCCAGCAGCAAACGCAATTGCGGGGGGCGGTGGACTGAAGCTTTCTTT.

This clone was counted between two and nine times. The rearrangement links TRBV20-1 to TRBJ2-7; tentative D call: TRBD2 (5 bases). Germline lookup yields CDR1 DFQATT and CDR2 SNEGSKA (reference sequence). The CDR3 runs to 11 residues. Trimming stripped 6 bases from V and 6 bases from J, with 12 bases between. The CDR3 is CSAPGRGEQYF. DNA for the CDR3: TGCAGTGCGCCGGGCCGGGGCGAGCAGTACTTC.

The chain employs TRBV6-5 and TRBJ1-5, with D perhaps matching TRBD1 (6 bases). The V end was cut by 6 bases, the J end by 5 bases, with 17 bases between. CDR1 is MNHEY and CDR2 is SVGAGI in the germline V gene. The CDR3 is made up of 15 amino acids. The CDR3 spells CASRLNYRDDQPQHF. The CDR3 region has the DNA TGTGCCAGCAGGCTTAACTACAGGGACGATCAGCCCCAGCATTTT.